This T cell receptor (beta chain) derives from a study of blood T cell repertoires in COVID-19. As for the study in general: T cells, B-cell-depleted T cells, or PBMCs provided the cDNA or gDNA that served as material.

V shed 7 bases, J shed 3 bases, and the junction held 8 bases outside the gene matches. Germline CDR1 SGHDT, CDR2 YYEEEE. This CDR3 has 14 amino acids. Authors' data handling: Estimates of nucleated cell counts were drawn from the amplification of reference gene primers. TCRdb's copy holds only in-frame clones and misses some; the assay was immunoSEQ multiplex PCR. The DNA gave D and trimming, while V, J and clone size come from that table. The table has 88,000 or so clones, around 83% seen once. The sample taken for sequencing was peripheral blood. The clonotype originates from a human donor in a cohort sampled during active COVID-19. This chain connects TRBV5-6 to TRBJ2-5; 8 nucleotides match TRBD1. CDR3 coding DNA: TGTGCCAGCGACAGGGGAGTCGGTAAAGAGACCCAGTACTTC. It specifies CASDRGVGKETQYF.